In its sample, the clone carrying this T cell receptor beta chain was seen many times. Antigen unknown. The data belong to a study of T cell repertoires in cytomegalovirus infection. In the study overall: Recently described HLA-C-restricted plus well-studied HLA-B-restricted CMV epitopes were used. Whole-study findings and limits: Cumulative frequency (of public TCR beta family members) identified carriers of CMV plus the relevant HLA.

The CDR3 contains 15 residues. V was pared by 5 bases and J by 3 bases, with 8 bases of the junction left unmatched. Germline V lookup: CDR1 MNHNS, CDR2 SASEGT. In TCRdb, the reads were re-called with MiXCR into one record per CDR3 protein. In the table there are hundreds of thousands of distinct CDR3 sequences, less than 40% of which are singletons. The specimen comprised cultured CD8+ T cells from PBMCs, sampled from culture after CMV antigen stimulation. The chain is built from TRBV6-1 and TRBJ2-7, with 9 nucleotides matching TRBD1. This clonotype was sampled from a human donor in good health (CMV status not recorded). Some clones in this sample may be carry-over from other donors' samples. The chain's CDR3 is CASSITGGWFYEQYF. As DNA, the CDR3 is TGTGCCAGCAGTATCACAGGGGGCTGGTTCTACGAGCAGTACTTC.